The T cell receptor (beta chain) described here comes from a study of immune evolution from preneoplasia to lung adenocarcinoma. The method was immunoSEQ multiplex PCR; TCRdb's version includes in-frame clones alone and lacks a portion of them. The data contain 7,700 or so clones, around 80% of them singletons. Of note for this clone: Its antigen remains unknown.

Study-wide points: Normal lung had highest clonality; later lesions appeared denser, more diverse.

V lost 5 bases and J lost 15, with 20 bases in between. Germline loops: CDR1 SGHTA, CDR2 FQGTGA. The CDR3 totals 13 residues. The TCR originated in a person aged 70 to 80 with lung adenocarcinoma. Sequencing was performed on FFPE adjacent normal lung tissue. The chain joins TRBV7-3 to TRBJ2-1; D is unresolved. CDR3 DNA: TGTGCCAGCAGCCAAAACTCCGACTCCACCCGGTTCTTC. Encoded protein: CASSQNSDSTRFF.